This TCR beta chain originates from a study of shared clonotypes between healthy human individuals. Healthy and HIV-negative, the adult donors had no recent acute infections or vaccinations. In its sample, this clone was seen a few times. The antigen remains undetermined. Germline CDR1 and CDR2: LNHDA and SQIVND (reference sequence). This CDR3 comprises 16 residues. Losses at the gene ends were 7 bases for V and 8 bases for J; bases not matched to a gene: 13. Assay used: immunoSEQ multiplex PCR; TCRdb lists only in-frame clones, some missing. Of about half a million clones detected, 70% to 85% appear once; the ten largest clones hold over 9.5%. Study-wide results and limits: The donor pool, a small one, limited the genetic and exposure-history diversity represented. Sequencing depth was predicted to influence how clonotypes are shared among donors.

The material sequenced was PBMCs. The receptor's source is a woman between 40 and 50 years old in good health. Some clones in this sample may be carry-over from other donors' samples. The chain combines TRBV19 with TRBJ2-3, with 12 bases fitting TRBD2. The CDR3 sequence: CASTTRLAGEGGTQYF. CDR3 DNA: TGTGCCAGTACCACAAGACTAGCGGGAGAAGGTGGTACGCAGTATTTT. Variable domain in full (rest from reference TRBV19 and TRBJ2-3): DGGITQSPKYLFRKEGQNVTLSCEQNLNHDAMYWYRQDPGQGLRLIYYSQIVNDFQKGDIAEGYSVSREKKESFPLTVTSAQKNPTAFYLCASTTRLAGEGGTQYFGPGTRLTVL.